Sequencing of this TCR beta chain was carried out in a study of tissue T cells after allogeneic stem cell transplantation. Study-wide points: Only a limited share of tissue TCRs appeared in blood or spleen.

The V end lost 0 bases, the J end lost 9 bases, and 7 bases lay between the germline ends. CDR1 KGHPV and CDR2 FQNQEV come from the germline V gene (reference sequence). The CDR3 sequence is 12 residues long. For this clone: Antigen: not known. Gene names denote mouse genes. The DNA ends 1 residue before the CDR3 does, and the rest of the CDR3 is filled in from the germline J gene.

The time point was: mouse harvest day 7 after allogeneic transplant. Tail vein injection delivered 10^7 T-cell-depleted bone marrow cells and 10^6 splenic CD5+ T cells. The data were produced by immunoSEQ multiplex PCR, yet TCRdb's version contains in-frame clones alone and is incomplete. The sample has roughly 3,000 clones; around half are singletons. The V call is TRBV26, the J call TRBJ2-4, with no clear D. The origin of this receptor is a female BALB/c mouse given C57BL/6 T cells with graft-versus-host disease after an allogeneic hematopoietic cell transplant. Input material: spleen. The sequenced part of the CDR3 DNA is TGTGCCAGCAGTCTGTCGTCTGAAACCTTGTAC. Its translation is CASSLSSETLY. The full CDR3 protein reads CASSLSSETLYF.